This T cell receptor beta chain was profiled in a study of T cells expressing NK-cell markers. General study findings and limits: HCMV specificity of the expanded NKG2C+ T cell clones stayed unclear. Dominant NKG2C+ clonotypes in five or six donors made up about 1.0-7.0% of CD8+ T cells.

The authors generated TCR beta cDNA through 5'RACE template switching with UMIs. TCRdb reworked the 5' RACE reads into one entry per CDR3 protein, no DNA. This sample's clone table lists about 160,000 distinct CDR3 sequences. The CDR3 length is 14 residues. Germline V gene lookup returns CDR1 SGDLS and CDR2 YYNGEE. With respect to this clonotype: Its antigen is still unknown.

The sequencing input was blood T cells: a sorted CD56 or NKG2C T cell subset, CD4+ or CD8+ T cells, or bulk PBMC T cells (not recorded which). V gene TRBV9 combines with J gene TRBJ2-2; the D gene TCRdb calls, TRBD2, cannot be checked with no DNA. The source of this sequence is a woman aged 18-70 years in good health. The CDR3 loop reads CASKPNGGGGELFF. The whole variable domain, remainder taken from reference TRBV9 and TRBJ2-2, is DSGVTQTPKHLITATGQRVTLRCSPRSGDLSVYWYQQSLDQGLQFLIQYYNGEERAKGNILERFSAQQFPDLHSELNLSSLELGDSALYFCASKPNGGGGELFFGEGSRLTVL.